These 21 T cell receptor beta chains share one sample of origin, sequenced in a study of identical twins. From the 5' RACE reads, TCRdb called clonotypes with MiXCR, one entry per CDR3 protein. Here the sample spans under 400,000 distinct CDR3 sequences, 9% to 10% being singletons. Sample: naive T cells sorted from blood. These receptors were collected from a woman in her forties or fifties in good health.

The chain uses TRBV3-1 and TRBJ2-3, with TRBD2 as a possible D gene (6 bases). Germline CDR1 and CDR2: LGHDT and YNNKEL (reference sequence). The CDR3 spans 15 residues. Trimming stripped 1 base from V and 4 bases from J, with 12 bases between. The DNA for the CDR3 is TGTGCCAGCAGCCAAGTAACGGGAGCGTCAGATACGCAGTATTTT. Translated, it gives CASSQVTGASDTQYF.

This clonotype was picked up many times. The chain links TRBV6-5 to TRBJ2-1, with D perhaps TRBD2 (6 bases). The V and J ends lost 8 bases and 12 bases respectively, with 23 bases between them. This CDR3 comprises 14 residues. The germline V gene has CDR1 MNHEY and CDR2 SVGAGI. The CDR3 sequence: CASGLSGPGVVQFF. The CDR3 nucleotides read TGTGCCAGCGGACTTAGCGGTCCGGGGGTCGTGCAGTTCTTC.

The chain is built from TRBV7-6 and TRBJ2-1, with D possibly TRBD2 on 5 matching bases. This CDR3 is built from 12 residues. V lost 1 base to trimming and J lost 9 bases, with 7 bases between them. CDR1 and CDR2 (germline): SGHVS, FNYEAQ. The CDR3 is CASSLGTSEQFF. The CDR3 DNA follows: TGTGCCAGCAGCTTAGGAACTAGTGAGCAGTTCTTC.

This clonotype was detected many times. The rearrangement uses TRBV5-5 and TRBJ2-4; TRBD1 aligns across 9 bases. Trimming took 6 bases from V and 0 from J; bases not matched to a gene: 7. CDR3 length: 16 residues. Germline CDR1 reads SGHKS; CDR2 reads YYEKEE (reference sequence). Written as DNA, the CDR3 is TGTGCCAGCACGGACAGGGGCCTTCTAGCCAAAAACATTCAGTACTTC. It yields the protein CASTDRGLLAKNIQYF.

The V call is TRBV30, the J call TRBJ1-4; no firm D call. Germline V gene data show CDR1 as GTSNPN and CDR2 as SVGIG (reference sequence). CDR3 length: 14 residues. V was cut by 3 bases and J by 4 bases, with 12 bases left in between. The chain's CDR3 is CAWRWEGINEKLFF. The CDR3 coding sequence is TGTGCCTGGAGATGGGAAGGTATTAATGAAAAACTGTTTTTT.

This chain connects TRBV6-5 to TRBJ2-2; possibly TRBD2 for D (5 bases). CDR3 length: 12 amino acids. Germline lookup yields CDR1 MNHEY and CDR2 SVGAGI. V lost 7 bases and J lost 7, with 10 bases in between. DNA of the CDR3: TGTGCCAGCAACGGGATGGGCGGGGAGCTGTTTTTT. Amino acids: CASNGMGGELFF.

This clonotype was seen ten or more times. This chain links TRBV20-1 with TRBJ1-2, with TRBD1 matching over 8 bases. The CDR3 runs to 13 residues. The J segment lost 2 bases and the V segment lost 3 bases, leaving 2 bases of the junction unmatched. Germline V gives CDR1 DFQATT, CDR2 SNEGSKA (reference sequence). The CDR3 DNA follows: TGCAGTGCTAGCGGGGACAGGAACTATGGCTACACCTTC. This codes for CSASGDRNYGYTF.

Notes on this clonotype: A much larger clone sits a single nucleotide away, making a read error possible. The chain combines TRBV20-1 with TRBJ2-7; D perhaps matches TRBD1 (5 bases). This CDR3 contains 13 residues. The V end lost 5 bases, the J end lost 8 bases, and 19 bases lay between the germline ends. The germline CDR1 and CDR2 sequences are DFQATT and SNEGSKA (reference sequence). Here the CDR3 DNA reads TGCAGTGCTGGTGATGTAGGGGCCGACAAGCAGTACTTC. Translated, it gives CSAGDVGADKQYF.

This clonotype was counted between two and nine times. The chain recombines TRBV3-1 with TRBJ2-3; D is undetermined. Germline CDR1 reads LGHDT; CDR2 reads YNNKEL (reference sequence). Between the trimmed V and J ends, which lost 2 bases and 4 bases, there was a span of 13 bases. This CDR3 spans 15 amino acids. Written as DNA, the CDR3 is TGTGCCAGCAGCCAATATCAAGGAATGTCAGATACGCAGTATTTT. Its translation: CASSQYQGMSDTQYF.

This chain uses TRBV5-8 with TRBJ2-5; 9 bases fit TRBD1. The CDR3 spans 16 residues. Trimming took 2 bases from V and 4 from J; bases not matched to a gene: 9. CDR1 and CDR2 from the germline V gene are SGHTS and YDEGEE. The CDR3 reads CASSFSSTGGRETQYF. CDR3 sequence (DNA): TGTGCCAGCAGCTTCTCCTCGACAGGGGGGCGAGAGACCCAGTACTTC.

V gene TRBV5-5 combines with J gene TRBJ1-5; D may be TRBD1 (6 bases). CDR3 length: 15 amino acids. Germline assignment: CDR1 SGHKS and CDR2 YYEKEE (reference sequence). V was shortened by 2 bases and J by 7 bases, with 16 bases between the two germline ends. CDR3 nucleotides: TGTGCCAGCAGCTTCGAGGGGGGAGGGTGGCAGCCCCAGCATTTT. Its protein is CASSFEGGGWQPQHF.

The chain joins TRBV5-1 to TRBJ2-5; D might be TRBD1 or TRBD2, each matching 6 bases. The CDR3 has 15 residues. CDR1 is SGHRS and CDR2 is YFSETQ in the germline V gene. Between the trimmed V and J ends, which lost 0 bases and 3 bases, there was a span of 12 bases. The CDR3 spells CASSLEAGEEETQYF. CDR3 bases: TGCGCCAGCAGCTTGGAGGCAGGGGAGGAAGAGACCCAGTACTTC. Full variable domain (missing parts from reference TRBV5-1 and TRBJ2-5): KAGVTQTPRYLIKTRGQQVTLSCSPISGHRSVSWYQQTPGQGLQFLFEYFSETQRNKGNFPGRFSGRQFSNSRSEMNVSTLELGDSALYLCASSLEAGEEETQYFGPGTRLLVL.

In this sample, this clonotype turned up a few times. The chain is built from TRBV5-1 and TRBJ1-1; a possible D gene is TRBD1 (5 bases). The germline CDR1 and CDR2 sequences are SGHRS and YFSETQ. This CDR3 is 17 amino acids long. Trimming shortened V by 4 bases and J by 1 base, and 20 bases separated the two germline ends. In DNA, the CDR3 is TGCGCCAGCAGCCGAACCTCGCGGACAAGCTGGAACACTGAAGCTTTCTTT. This encodes CASSRTSRTSWNTEAFF.

This clonotype appeared many times. The rearrangement links TRBV5-1 to TRBJ2-1, with D possibly matching TRBD1 (6 bases). This CDR3 has 14 amino acids. Trimming left V 2 bases short and J 7 bases short, with 13 bases between. The germline gives CDR1 SGHRS, CDR2 YFSETQ. This chain's CDR3 is CASSLTGSSNEQFF. CDR3 in DNA: TGCGCCAGCAGCTTAACAGGGAGTTCAAATGAGCAGTTCTTC.

This clonotype was observed many times. The chain employs TRBV6-5 and TRBJ2-2, with 10 bases that match TRBD2. Looked up from germline, CDR1 is MNHEY and CDR2 is SVGAGI. This CDR3 is built from 15 residues. Losses at the gene ends were 4 bases for V and 4 bases for J; bases not matched to a gene: 3. Here the CDR3 reads CASSLAGGGTGELFF. In DNA form, the CDR3 reads TGTGCCAGCAGTTTAGCGGGAGGCGGCACCGGGGAGCTGTTTTTT.

This clonotype was seen repeatedly, ten times or more. V is TRBV3-1 and J is TRBJ2-5; D is uncertain. Germline CDR1 reads LGHDT; CDR2 reads YNNKEL (reference sequence). Deletions cut 0 bases from V and 2 bases from J, with 7 bases between. The CDR3 contains 14 residues. The CDR3 nucleotides are TGTGCCAGCAGCCAAGAGACACGGCAAGAGACCCAGTACTTC. It specifies CASSQETRQETQYF.

The CDR3 protein is CASSSPGGRVQPQHF. Here the CDR3 DNA reads TGTGCCAGTAGTAGCCCAGGGGGCAGGGTTCAGCCCCAGCATTTT. V and J are TRBV19 and TRBJ1-5; 8 bases match TRBD1. This CDR3 has 15 amino acids. The V gene's germline CDR1 is LNHDA and CDR2 SQIVND (reference sequence). After removal of 4 bases from V and 6 bases from J, the junction contained 8 bases not matched to a gene.

The sample holds one count of this clonotype. The rearrangement uses TRBV11-3 and TRBJ2-4; D is unclear. The V end lost 1 base, the J end lost 3 bases, and 4 bases lay between the germline ends. This CDR3 is 13 amino acids long. Germline CDR1 and CDR2: SGHNT and YENEEA. The CDR3 is CASSLGVKNIQYF. As DNA, the CDR3 is TGTGCCAGCAGCTTAGGGGTCAAAAACATTCAGTACTTC.

This clonotype came up a few times. CDR3 amino acids: CSVEAPTGGNEQFF. CDR3 nucleotide sequence: TGCAGCGTTGAGGCCCCGACAGGGGGTAATGAGCAGTTCTTC. The J gene is TRBJ2-1, the V gene TRBV29-1, with 9 bases identical to TRBD1. J was trimmed by 7 bases and V by 3 bases; bases with no gene match: 7. Looked up from germline, CDR1 is SQVTM and CDR2 is ANQGSEA. The CDR3 extends over 14 amino acids.

The J gene is TRBJ2-1, the V gene TRBV20-1; D gene uncertain. CDR1 is DFQATT, CDR2 SNEGSKA, per germline (reference sequence). V lost 6 bases and J lost 8, with 11 bases in between. CDR3 length equals 11 residues. The CDR3 protein is CSASSPDEQFF. In nucleotides, the CDR3 is TGCAGTGCCTCAAGTCCGGATGAGCAGTTCTTC.

The table lists this clonotype with many counts. The chain uses TRBV12-3 or TRBV12-4 and TRBJ2-5, with D possibly TRBD1 on 5 matching bases. V was clipped by 2 bases and J by 3 bases, with 10 bases between them. This CDR3 comprises 14 residues. Written as DNA, the CDR3 is TGTGCCAGCAGTTTAATGACAGTAAAAGAGACCCAGTACTTC. It encodes CASSLMTVKETQYF.